Listed below are T cell receptor beta chains from one sample, sequenced in a study of blood T cell repertoires in COVID-19. Sequencing used immunoSEQ multiplex PCR; TCRdb keeps in-frame clones, though not all of them. The sample holds about 130,000 clones, roughly 90% seen once. Sequenced sample: peripheral blood. These receptors all come from a woman older than 75 with acute or convalescent COVID-19. CDR3s include the opening cysteine and the closing phenylalanine or tryptophan. The D gene is left open where the match is weak. Clone size is shown for a subset of rows, as once, few, many or a class of expanded clone.

v_call: TRBV4-2
clone_size: NA
j_call: TRBJ2-2
d_call: NA
cdr3_length: 13
cdr3_aa: CASSQTNTGELFF
cdr3_nt: TGTGCCAGCAGCCAGACTAACACCGGGGAGCTGTTTTTT

v_call: TRBV18
clone_size: NA
j_call: TRBJ2-7
d_call: TRBD1
cdr3_length: 14
cdr3_aa: CASSPATGAYEQYF
cdr3_nt: TGTGCCAGCTCACCTGCAACAGGGGCCTACGAGCAGTACTTC

v_call: TRBV19
clone_size: NA
j_call: TRBJ1-3
d_call: TRBD1
cdr3_length: 15
cdr3_aa: CASSMRTGSGNTIYF
cdr3_nt: TGTGCCAGTAGTATGCGGACAGGCTCTGGAAACACCATATATTTT

v_call: TRBV19
clone_size: once
j_call: TRBJ1-1
d_call: NA
cdr3_length: 13
cdr3_aa: CASRGRLNTEAFF
cdr3_nt: TGTGCCAGTAGGGGGCGTCTGAACACTGAAGCTTTCTTT

v_call: TRBV24-1
clone_size: NA
j_call: TRBJ2-2
d_call: NA
cdr3_length: 15
cdr3_aa: CATSDQAAPAGELFF
cdr3_nt: TGTGCCACCAGTGATCAAGCGGCGCCAGCCGGGGAGCTGTTTTTT

v_call: TRBV11-3
clone_size: NA
j_call: TRBJ2-1
d_call: TRBD2
cdr3_length: 14
cdr3_aa: CASSPSGSYNEQFF
cdr3_nt: TGTGCCAGCAGTCCAAGCGGGAGTTACAATGAGCAGTTCTTC

v_call: TRBV6-6
clone_size: NA
j_call: TRBJ2-5
d_call: NA
cdr3_length: 15
cdr3_aa: CATIARPNTQETQYF
cdr3_nt: TGTGCCACCATAGCGCGGCCCAATACCCAAGAGACCCAGTACTTC

v_call: TRBV18
clone_size: NA
j_call: TRBJ1-2
d_call: TRBD1
cdr3_length: 14
cdr3_aa: CASSATGGRTGYTF
cdr3_nt: TGTGCCAGCTCAGCGACAGGGGGGAGGACTGGCTACACCTTC

v_call: TRBV20-1
clone_size: NA
j_call: TRBJ1-1
d_call: NA
cdr3_length: 11
cdr3_aa: CSAGTNTEAFF
cdr3_nt: TGCAGTGCTGGGACAAACACTGAAGCTTTCTTT

v_call: TRBV5-8
clone_size: NA
j_call: TRBJ1-6
d_call: NA
cdr3_length: 13
cdr3_aa: CASRSSYNSPLHF
cdr3_nt: TGTGCCAGCCGGAGCTCCTATAATTCACCCCTCCACTTT

v_call: TRBV6-4
clone_size: NA
j_call: TRBJ2-2
d_call: NA
cdr3_length: 14
cdr3_aa: CASSDQGSTGELFF
cdr3_nt: TGTGCCAGCAGTGACCAGGGTAGCACCGGGGAGCTGTTTTTT

v_call: TRBV6-5
clone_size: NA
j_call: TRBJ1-1
d_call: NA
cdr3_length: 14
cdr3_aa: CASSYSGGGTEAFF
cdr3_nt: TGTGCCAGCAGTTACTCCGGGGGGGGGACTGAAGCTTTCTTT

v_call: TRBV5-5
clone_size: NA
j_call: TRBJ2-1
d_call: TRBD2
cdr3_length: 17
cdr3_aa: CASSRAAGTSGYNEQFF
cdr3_nt: TGTGCCAGCAGCAGAGCAGCCGGGACTAGCGGTTACAATGAGCAGTTCTTC

v_call: TRBV19
clone_size: NA
j_call: TRBJ1-2
d_call: TRBD1
cdr3_length: 17
cdr3_aa: CASSIWGRTGGIYGYTF
cdr3_nt: TGTGCCAGTAGTATTTGGGGGCGGACAGGGGGAATCTATGGCTACACCTTC

v_call: TRBV1
clone_size: NA
j_call: TRBJ2-2
d_call: NA
cdr3_length: 16
cdr3_aa: CTSSLIARFSPGELFF
cdr3_nt: TGCACCAGCAGCCTAATTGCGCGGTTCTCGCCCGGGGAGCTGTTTTTT

v_call: TRBV4-2
clone_size: NA
j_call: TRBJ2-5
d_call: NA
cdr3_length: 16
cdr3_aa: CASSQELLTHGETQYF
cdr3_nt: TGTGCCAGCAGCCAAGAGTTGCTTACCCACGGGGAGACCCAGTACTTC

v_call: TRBV6-2/TRBV6-3
clone_size: NA
j_call: TRBJ1-2
d_call: NA
cdr3_length: 17
cdr3_aa: CASSFPRGSGDTYGYTF
cdr3_nt: TGTGCCAGCAGTTTCCCCCGAGGCTCGGGAGATACCTATGGCTACACCTTC

v_call: TRBV5-1
clone_size: NA
j_call: TRBJ1-3
d_call: TRBD1
cdr3_length: 16
cdr3_aa: CASSAGTGFSGNTIYF
cdr3_nt: TGCGCCAGCAGCGCCGGGACAGGGTTCTCTGGAAACACCATATATTTT

v_call: TRBV5-1
clone_size: once
j_call: TRBJ2-5
d_call: NA
cdr3_length: 15
cdr3_aa: CASSRPVTAAETQYF
cdr3_nt: TGCGCCAGCAGCCGGCCCGTGACAGCTGCGGAGACCCAGTACTTC

v_call: TRBV9
clone_size: NA
j_call: TRBJ2-1
d_call: NA
cdr3_length: 14
cdr3_aa: CASSPTGTTNEQFF
cdr3_nt: TGTGCCAGCAGCCCAACAGGGACTACCAATGAGCAGTTCTTC

v_call: TRBV4-3
clone_size: NA
j_call: TRBJ1-2
d_call: NA
cdr3_length: 17
cdr3_aa: CASSQEVGGLGSYGYTF
cdr3_nt: TGCGCCAGCAGCCAAGAAGTGGGGGGATTAGGGTCCTATGGCTACACCTTC

v_call: TRBV11-2
clone_size: NA
j_call: TRBJ1-2
d_call: NA
cdr3_length: 13
cdr3_aa: CASSFSGENGYTF
cdr3_nt: TGTGCCAGCAGCTTCAGTGGGGAGAATGGCTACACCTTC

v_call: TRBV28
clone_size: few
j_call: TRBJ1-5
d_call: NA
cdr3_length: 15
cdr3_aa: CASSSGQLGDQPQHF
cdr3_nt: TGTGCCAGCAGTTCAGGACAGTTGGGGGATCAGCCCCAGCATTTT

v_call: TRBV4-3
clone_size: NA
j_call: TRBJ1-1
d_call: NA
cdr3_length: 13
cdr3_aa: CASSQVRGTEAFF
cdr3_nt: TGCGCCAGCAGCCAAGTCAGGGGCACTGAAGCTTTCTTT

v_call: TRBV5-6
clone_size: NA
j_call: TRBJ2-3
d_call: NA
cdr3_length: 13
cdr3_aa: CASSLISPDTQYF
cdr3_nt: TGTGCCAGCAGCTTGATTAGCCCAGATACGCAGTATTTT

v_call: TRBV7-3
clone_size: NA
j_call: TRBJ1-1
d_call: TRBD1
cdr3_length: 15
cdr3_aa: CASSSTGAVGTEAFF
cdr3_nt: TGTGCCAGCAGCTCGACAGGGGCAGTAGGTACTGAAGCTTTCTTT

v_call: TRBV4-1
clone_size: NA
j_call: TRBJ2-2
d_call: TRBD2
cdr3_length: 17
cdr3_aa: CASSRLGLAALTGELFF
cdr3_nt: TGCGCCAGCAGCCGCCTGGGACTAGCGGCGCTCACCGGGGAGCTGTTTTTT

v_call: TRBV9
clone_size: NA
j_call: TRBJ2-5
d_call: NA
cdr3_length: 15
cdr3_aa: CASSVVLGAQETQYF
cdr3_nt: TGTGCCAGCAGCGTAGTATTGGGGGCACAAGAGACCCAGTACTTC

v_call: TRBV3-1/TRBV3-2
clone_size: once
j_call: TRBJ1-4
d_call: NA
cdr3_length: 14
cdr3_aa: CASSASLRREKLFF
cdr3_nt: TGTGCCAGCAGTGCTTCTCTGCGCAGGGAAAAACTGTTTTTT

v_call: TRBV6-5
clone_size: NA
j_call: TRBJ1-2
d_call: NA
cdr3_length: 10
cdr3_aa: CASSENGYTF
cdr3_nt: TGTGCCAGCAGCGAGAATGGCTACACCTTC

v_call: TRBV7-2
clone_size: NA
j_call: TRBJ2-7
d_call: TRBD2
cdr3_length: 15
cdr3_aa: CASSSGTRGAYEQYF
cdr3_nt: TGTGCCAGCAGCTCCGGAACGCGGGGGGCCTACGAGCAGTACTTC

v_call: TRBV19
clone_size: NA
j_call: TRBJ1-2
d_call: NA
cdr3_length: 15
cdr3_aa: CASSIIQAVNYGYTF
cdr3_nt: TGTGCCAGTAGTATTATCCAGGCCGTTAACTATGGCTACACCTTC

v_call: TRBV4-2
clone_size: NA
j_call: TRBJ2-5
d_call: TRBD2
cdr3_length: 15
cdr3_aa: CASSQEFGLAETQYF
cdr3_nt: TGTGCCAGCAGCCAAGAATTCGGACTAGCAGAGACCCAGTACTTC